The T cell receptor (beta chain) under discussion was sequenced for a study of T cells in Graves' hyperthyroidism and ophthalmopathy. With 0 bases removed from V and 5 bases from J, the gap between germline ends came to 5 bases. The CDR3 length is 13 residues. CDR1 and CDR2 from the germline V gene are SGHVS and FQNEAQ. Amplification targeted TCR beta CDR3 regions from RNA transcripts. HTBI primers were the set used in a first-round RT-PCR of the TCR CDR3. Using its own MiXCR run on the multiplex PCR reads, TCRdb lists one record per CDR3 protein. The top ten hold 15% to 20% of the sample, which has some 500,000 distinct CDR3 sequences, 14% seen once.

The sequence was collected from a young woman with Graves' hyperthyroidism. Input material: blood. This chain uses TRBV7-8 with TRBJ2-1; possibly TRBD2 for D (5 bases). The CDR3 here is CASSLALDNEQFF. The CDR3 nucleotides are TGTGCCAGCAGCTTAGCACTAGACAATGAGCAGTTCTTC.